This T cell receptor (beta chain) was recovered during a study of T cell changes during pregnancy in multiple sclerosis. This CDR3 contains 14 residues. The germline gives CDR1 LNHDA, CDR2 SQIVND (reference sequence). V was cut by 4 bases and J by 4 bases, with 10 bases left in between. This clone showed up just once. Libraries were prepared by immunoSEQ multiplex PCR; TCRdb keeps only in-frame clonotypes and omits some of them. The repertoire consists of roughly 18,000 clones, with approximately 84% occurring once and the leading ten covering roughly 10%. This chain connects TRBV19 to TRBJ2-2, with D possibly TRBD2 on 7 matching bases. The source of this sequence is a female donor in good health, enrolled as a control in a pregnancy study. Source: CD8+ T cells from peripheral blood mononuclear cells, taken in the second trimester of pregnancy. The CDR3, as DNA: TGTGCCAGTAGTACTCGGGGGGCCACCGGGGAGCTGTTTTTT. This encodes CASSTRGATGELFF.